These 5 T cell receptor beta chains share one sample of origin, sequenced in a study of shared clonotypes between healthy human individuals. Profiling relied on immunoSEQ multiplex PCR, and the TCRdb table lists in-frame clones only, not all of them. Here the sample spans about 680,000 clones, around four fifths being singletons. The specimen was memory CD4+ T cells sorted from blood. This sample's subset: CD45RA-negative fraction. These receptors were obtained from a woman in her twenties or thirties in good health.

The chain employs TRBV7-2 and TRBJ2-3; D unclear. Trimming shortened V by 1 base and J by 4 bases, and 6 bases separated the two germline ends. The CDR3 length is 13 residues. Per the germline V gene, CDR1 is SGHTA and CDR2 is FQGNSA. CDR3 sequence (DNA): TGTGCCAGCAGCTTAGATAGGGCAGATACGCAGTATTTT. Protein: CASSLDRADTQYF. Drawing the rest from reference TRBV7-2 and TRBJ2-3, the complete variable domain is GAGVSQSPSNKVTEKGKDVELRCDPISGHTALYWYRQSLGQGLEFLIYFQGNSAPDKSGLPSDRFSAERTGGSVSTLTIQRTQQEDSAVYLCASSLDRADTQYFGPGTRLTVL.

This clone was counted a single time. The chain combines TRBV5-8 with TRBJ2-1; D not resolved. Germline assignment: CDR1 SGHTS and CDR2 YDEGEE. The CDR3 is 11 residues long. V lost 3 bases and J lost 10, with 8 bases in between. CDR3: CASSSTREQFF. The CDR3 DNA follows: TGTGCCAGCAGCTCTACCCGGGAGCAGTTCTTC.

As to this clone: The same CDR3 is also encoded by other DNA sequences in this sample. The CDR3 coding sequence is TGTGCCAGCTCACCTAGGAACACCGGGGAGCTGTTTTTT. Amino acids: CASSPRNTGELFF. J is TRBJ2-2 and V is TRBV18; no definite D call. CDR3 size: 13 residues. Trimming removed 3 bases from V and 1 base from J, with 3 bases in between. Germline V gene lookup returns CDR1 KGHSH and CDR2 LQKENI.

V usage is TRBV5-4 and J usage is TRBJ1-1; no definite D call. This CDR3 spans 13 amino acids. Germline loops: CDR1 SGHNT, CDR2 YYREEE (reference sequence). V gave up 0 bases and J gave up 10 bases, with 13 bases separating them. This CDR3 reads CASSLAGAGIAFF. CDR3 DNA sequence: TGTGCCAGCAGCTTGGCGGGCGCTGGGATAGCTTTCTTT.

The V and J genes are TRBV9 and TRBJ1-3; no clear D gene. The CDR3 spans 14 residues. CDR1 is SGDLS and CDR2 is YYNGEE in the germline V gene. The V end was cut by 1 base, the J end by 2 bases, with 7 bases between. The CDR3 loop reads CASSVSSTGNTIYF. Here the CDR3 DNA reads TGTGCCAGCAGCGTATCCTCTACTGGAAACACCATATATTTT.